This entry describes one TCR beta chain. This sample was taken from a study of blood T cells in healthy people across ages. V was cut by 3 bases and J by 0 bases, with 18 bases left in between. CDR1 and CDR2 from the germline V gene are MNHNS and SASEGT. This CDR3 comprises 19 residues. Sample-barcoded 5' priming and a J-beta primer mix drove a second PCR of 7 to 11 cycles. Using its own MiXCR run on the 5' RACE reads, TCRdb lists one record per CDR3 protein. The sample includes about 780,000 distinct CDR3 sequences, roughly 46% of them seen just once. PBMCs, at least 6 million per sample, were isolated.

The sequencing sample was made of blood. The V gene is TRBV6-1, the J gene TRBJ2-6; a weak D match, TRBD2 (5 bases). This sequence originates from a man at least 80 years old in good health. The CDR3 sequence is CASSDHSGVQRSGANVLTF. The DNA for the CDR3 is TGTGCCAGCAGTGATCATTCCGGGGTCCAACGCTCTGGGGCCAACGTCCTGACTTTC.